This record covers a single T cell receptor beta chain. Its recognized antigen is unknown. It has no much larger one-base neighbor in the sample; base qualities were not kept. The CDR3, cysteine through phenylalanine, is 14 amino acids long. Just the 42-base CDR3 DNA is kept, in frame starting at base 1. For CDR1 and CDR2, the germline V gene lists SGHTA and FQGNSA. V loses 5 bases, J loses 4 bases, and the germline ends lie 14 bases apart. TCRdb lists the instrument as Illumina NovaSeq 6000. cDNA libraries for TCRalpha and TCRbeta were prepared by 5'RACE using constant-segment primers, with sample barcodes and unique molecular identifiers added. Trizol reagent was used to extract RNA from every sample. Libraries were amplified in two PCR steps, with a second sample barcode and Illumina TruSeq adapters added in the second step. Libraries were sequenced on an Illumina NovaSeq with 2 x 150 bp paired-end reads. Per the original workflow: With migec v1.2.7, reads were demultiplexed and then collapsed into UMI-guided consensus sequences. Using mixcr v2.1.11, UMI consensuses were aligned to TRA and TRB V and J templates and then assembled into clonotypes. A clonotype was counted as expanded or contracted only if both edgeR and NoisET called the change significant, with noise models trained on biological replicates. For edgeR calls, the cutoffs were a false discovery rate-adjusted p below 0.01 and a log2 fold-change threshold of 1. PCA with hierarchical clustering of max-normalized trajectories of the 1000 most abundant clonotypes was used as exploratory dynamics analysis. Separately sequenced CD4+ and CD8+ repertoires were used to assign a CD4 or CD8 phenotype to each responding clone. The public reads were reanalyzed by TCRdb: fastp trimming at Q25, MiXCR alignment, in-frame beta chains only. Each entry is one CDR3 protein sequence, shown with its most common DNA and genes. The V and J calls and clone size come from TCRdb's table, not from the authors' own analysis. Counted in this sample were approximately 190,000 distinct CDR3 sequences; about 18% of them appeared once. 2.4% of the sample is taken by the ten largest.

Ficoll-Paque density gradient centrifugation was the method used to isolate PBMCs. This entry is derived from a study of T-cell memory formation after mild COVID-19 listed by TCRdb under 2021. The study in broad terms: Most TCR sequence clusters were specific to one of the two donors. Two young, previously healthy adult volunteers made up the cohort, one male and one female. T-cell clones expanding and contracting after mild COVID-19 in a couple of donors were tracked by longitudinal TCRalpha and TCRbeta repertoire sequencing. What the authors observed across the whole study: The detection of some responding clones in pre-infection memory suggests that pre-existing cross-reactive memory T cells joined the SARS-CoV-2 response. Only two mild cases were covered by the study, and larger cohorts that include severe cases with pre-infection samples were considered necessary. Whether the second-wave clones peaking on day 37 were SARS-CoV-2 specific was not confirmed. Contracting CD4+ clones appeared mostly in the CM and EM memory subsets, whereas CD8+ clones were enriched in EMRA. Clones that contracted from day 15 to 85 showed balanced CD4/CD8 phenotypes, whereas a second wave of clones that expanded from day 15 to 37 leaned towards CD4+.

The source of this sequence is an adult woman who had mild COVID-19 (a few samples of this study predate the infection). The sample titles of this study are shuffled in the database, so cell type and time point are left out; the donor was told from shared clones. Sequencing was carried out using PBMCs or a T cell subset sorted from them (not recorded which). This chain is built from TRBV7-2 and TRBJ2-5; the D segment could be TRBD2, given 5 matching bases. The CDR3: CASSPLGGRETQYF. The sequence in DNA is TGTGCCAGCAGCCCTCTAGGAGGCAGAGAGACCCAGTACTTC.